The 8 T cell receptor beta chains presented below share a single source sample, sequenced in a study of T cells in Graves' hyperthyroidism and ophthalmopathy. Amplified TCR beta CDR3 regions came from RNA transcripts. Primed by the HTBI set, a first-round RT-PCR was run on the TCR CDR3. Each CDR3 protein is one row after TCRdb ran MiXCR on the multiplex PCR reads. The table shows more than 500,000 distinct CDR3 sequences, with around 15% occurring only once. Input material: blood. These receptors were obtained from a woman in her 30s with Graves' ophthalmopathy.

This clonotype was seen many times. For the CDR3, the DNA is TGTGCCAGCAGTTTAGGGGAATCCTACGAGCAGTACTTC. This translates into CASSLGESYEQYF. The chain employs TRBV12-3 or TRBV12-4 and TRBJ2-7; D is ambiguous. This CDR3 comprises 13 residues. The V and J ends lost 1 base and 1 base respectively, with 5 bases between them.

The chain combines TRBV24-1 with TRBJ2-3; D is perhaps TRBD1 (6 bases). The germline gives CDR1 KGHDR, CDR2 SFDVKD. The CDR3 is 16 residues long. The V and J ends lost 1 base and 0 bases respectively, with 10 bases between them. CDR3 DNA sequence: TGTGCCACCAGTGATTTCGAACAGGGTAGCACAGATACGCAGTATTTT. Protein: CATSDFEQGSTDTQYF.

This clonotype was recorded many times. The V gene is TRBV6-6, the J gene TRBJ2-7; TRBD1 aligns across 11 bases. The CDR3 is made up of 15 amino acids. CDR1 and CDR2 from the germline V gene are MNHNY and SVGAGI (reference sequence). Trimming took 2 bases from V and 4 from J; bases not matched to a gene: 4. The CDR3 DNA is TGTGCCAGCAGTTACCCGGGACAGGGGGTTTACGAGCAGTACTTC. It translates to CASSYPGQGVYEQYF.

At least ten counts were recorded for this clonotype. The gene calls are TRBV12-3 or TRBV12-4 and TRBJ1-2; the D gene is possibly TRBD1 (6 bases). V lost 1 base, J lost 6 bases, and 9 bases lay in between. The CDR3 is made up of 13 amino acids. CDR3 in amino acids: CASSLGGGDGYTF. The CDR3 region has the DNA TGTGCCAGCAGTTTAGGCGGGGGCGATGGCTACACCTTC.

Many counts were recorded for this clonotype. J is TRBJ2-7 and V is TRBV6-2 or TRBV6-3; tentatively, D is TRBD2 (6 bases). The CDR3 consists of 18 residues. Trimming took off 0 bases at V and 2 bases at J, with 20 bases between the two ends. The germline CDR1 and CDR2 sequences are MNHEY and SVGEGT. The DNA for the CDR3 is TGTGCCAGCAGTTACTCGATTGGCGGGACCCTGGAACCCTACGAGCAGTACTTC. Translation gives CASSYSIGGTLEPYEQYF.

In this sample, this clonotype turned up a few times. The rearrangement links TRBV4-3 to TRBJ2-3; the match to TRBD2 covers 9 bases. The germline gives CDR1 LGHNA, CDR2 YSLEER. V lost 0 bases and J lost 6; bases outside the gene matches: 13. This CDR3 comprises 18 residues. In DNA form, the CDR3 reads TGCGCCAGCAGCCAAGATATAGTGGGTAGCGGGAGTCAGGATACGCAGTATTTT. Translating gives CASSQDIVGSGSQDTQYF.

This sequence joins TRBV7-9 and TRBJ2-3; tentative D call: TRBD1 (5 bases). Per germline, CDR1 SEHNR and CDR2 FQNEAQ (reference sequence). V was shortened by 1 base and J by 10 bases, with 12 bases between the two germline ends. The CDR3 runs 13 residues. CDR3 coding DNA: TGTGCCAGCAGCTTAGAAGCGAAAGGGGCGCAGTATTTT. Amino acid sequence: CASSLEAKGAQYF.

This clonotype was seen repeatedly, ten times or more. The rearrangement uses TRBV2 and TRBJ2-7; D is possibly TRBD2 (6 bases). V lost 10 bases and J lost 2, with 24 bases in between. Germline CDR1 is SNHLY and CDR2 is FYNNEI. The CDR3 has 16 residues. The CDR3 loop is CATRGGFSQIPYEQYF. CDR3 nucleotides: TGTGCCACCCGGGGAGGTTTTTCTCAAATACCCTACGAGCAGTACTTC.